The T cell receptor beta chain under discussion was sequenced for a study of ipilimumab plus nivolumab after autologous stem cell transplantation. Study information: A median of about 8 nivolumab and roughly 5 ipilimumab doses were given. Myeloma cases were transplant-naive high-risk or relapsed within 3 years post first autologous transplant.

The study, taken as a whole, reports: TCR repertoire, Treg phenotype and gut microbiota reportedly support more study of this approach.

Produced via immunoSEQ multiplex PCR; TCRdb's table is partial and in-frame only. The table shows about 43,000 clones, with around nine tenths occurring only once. Checkpoint therapy with ipilimumab 1 mg/kg began 14 to 28 days after transplant. As for this clone: The antigen is unknown.

V was trimmed by 1 base and J by 0 bases, leaving 12 bases between them. The CDR3 spans 16 residues. Germline V gene data show CDR1 as SGHTA and CDR2 as FQGNSA. The TCR sequence derives from a male donor with multiple myeloma. This chain uses TRBV7-2 with TRBJ1-1; a possible D gene is TRBD1 (5 bases). The sample consisted of PBMCs, taken in a trial of ipilimumab plus nivolumab as post-transplant consolidation. This CDR3 reads CASSLGRVPLNTEAFF. Here the CDR3 DNA reads TGTGCCAGCAGCTTAGGCAGGGTTCCATTGAACACTGAAGCTTTCTTT.